The clone carrying this TCR beta chain came up a few times. Its matching antigen is unknown. Template material for TCR beta VDJ and CDR3 profiling consisted of genomic DNA. Each CDR3 protein is one row after TCRdb ran MiXCR on the reads. The profile shows 150,000 to 200,000 distinct CDR3 sequences, about 64% of them singletons. The data derive from a study of CD8+CD57+ T cells in acquired aplastic anemia. On the study more broadly: Sorted CD4+ and CD8+ cell DNA averaged around 3.3 ug. Broader study findings: Between the patient and control groups, CD8+ Simpson's diversity did not differ significantly. Overlapping CD8+ CDR3 repertoires of patients and controls contained roughly 29 shared sequences.

The CDR3 consists of 13 residues. V lost 1 base to trimming and J lost 4 bases, with 8 bases between them. This chain links TRBV12-3 or TRBV12-4 with TRBJ2-7, with D unclear. Sequencing used sorted CD4+, CD8+, or CD8+CD57+ T cells (not recorded which) from PBMCs. The receptor comes from a human donor with severe aplastic anemia or a healthy control (not recorded which). CDR3 protein: CASSLDGGYEQYF. DNA of the CDR3: TGTGCCAGCAGTTTAGACGGCGGATACGAGCAGTACTTC.